This TCR beta chain was found in a study of cytomegalovirus exposure and HLA in healthy donors. Broader study findings: In a later analysis, 17,000 or so TCR beta sequences were associated with HLA alleles at 0.05 false discovery rate. In a later analysis, DRB1 alleles had the most associated TCRs; HLA-C alleles the fewest. Later work showed greater clonal expansion in HLA-associated TCR beta chains than in equally common others.

The PCR made use of 60 Vbeta and 13 Jbeta primers. Some clones are missing from TCRdb's copy, which holds only in-frame ones; the method was immunoSEQ multiplex PCR. Among tens of thousands of clones, over 70% were seen once, and the ten largest hold more than 5%. All the people who gave samples were healthy bone marrow donors. With regard to this clone: The target antigen is unknown.

This clonotype originated in a male donor in good health and CMV-seropositive. The sample was PBMCs.

CDR3 protein: CASSLGPGRETQYF. DNA for the CDR3: TGTGCCAGCAGCTTAGGTCCGGGGAGGGAGACCCAGTACTTC. The rearrangement joins TRBV7-6 to TRBJ2-5, with D possibly TRBD2 on 6 matching bases. The CDR3 loop spans 14 amino acids. CDR1 is SGHVS and CDR2 is FNYEAQ in the germline V gene. Deletions cut 1 base from V and 5 bases from J, with 11 bases between.